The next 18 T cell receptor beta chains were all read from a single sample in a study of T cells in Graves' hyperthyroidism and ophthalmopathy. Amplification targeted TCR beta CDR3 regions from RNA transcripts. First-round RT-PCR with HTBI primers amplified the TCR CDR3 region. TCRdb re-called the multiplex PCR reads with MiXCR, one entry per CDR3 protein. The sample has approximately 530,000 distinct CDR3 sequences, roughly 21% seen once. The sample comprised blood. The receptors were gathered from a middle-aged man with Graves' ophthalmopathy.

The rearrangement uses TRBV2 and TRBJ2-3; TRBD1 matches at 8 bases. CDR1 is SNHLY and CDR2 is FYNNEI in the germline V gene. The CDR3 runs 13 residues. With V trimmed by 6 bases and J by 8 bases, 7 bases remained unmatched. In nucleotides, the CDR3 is TGTGCCAGCAGCCGGGACAGGAGGGCTACGCAGTATTTT. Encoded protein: CASSRDRRATQYF. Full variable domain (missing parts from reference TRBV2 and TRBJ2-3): EPEVTQTPSHQVTQMGQEVILRCVPISNHLYFYWYRQILGQKVEFLVSFYNNEISEKSEIFDDQFSVERPDGSNFTLKIRSTKLEDSAMYFCASSRDRRATQYFGPGTRLTVL.

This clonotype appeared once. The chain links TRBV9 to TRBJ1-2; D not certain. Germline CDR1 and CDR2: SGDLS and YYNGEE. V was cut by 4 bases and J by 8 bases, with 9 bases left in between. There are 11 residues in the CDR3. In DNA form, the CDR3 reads TGTGCCAGCAGCAATAATTGGGGCTACACCTTC. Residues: CASSNNWGYTF.

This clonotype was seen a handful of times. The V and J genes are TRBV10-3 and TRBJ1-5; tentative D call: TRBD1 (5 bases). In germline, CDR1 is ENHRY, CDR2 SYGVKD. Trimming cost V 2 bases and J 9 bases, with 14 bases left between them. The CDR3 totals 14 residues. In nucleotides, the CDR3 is TGTGCCATCAGTGAGCAGCAGGGAGGTGGGCCCCAGCATTTT. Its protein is CAISEQQGGGPQHF.

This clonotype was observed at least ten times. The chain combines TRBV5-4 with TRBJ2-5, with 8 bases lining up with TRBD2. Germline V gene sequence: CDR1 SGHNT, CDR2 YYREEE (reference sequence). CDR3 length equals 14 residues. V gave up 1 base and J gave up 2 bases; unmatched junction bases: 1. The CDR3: CASSLRGGQETQYF. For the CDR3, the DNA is TGTGCCAGCAGCTTGCGGGGGGGTCAAGAGACCCAGTACTTC.

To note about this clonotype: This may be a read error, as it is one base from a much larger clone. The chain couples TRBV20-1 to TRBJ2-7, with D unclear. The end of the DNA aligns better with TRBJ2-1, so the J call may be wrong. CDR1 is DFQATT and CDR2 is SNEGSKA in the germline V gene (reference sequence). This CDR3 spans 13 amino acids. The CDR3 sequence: CSATRSSSYEQFF. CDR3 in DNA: TGCAGTGCTACGCGTAGCAGCTCCTACGAGCAGTTCTTC.

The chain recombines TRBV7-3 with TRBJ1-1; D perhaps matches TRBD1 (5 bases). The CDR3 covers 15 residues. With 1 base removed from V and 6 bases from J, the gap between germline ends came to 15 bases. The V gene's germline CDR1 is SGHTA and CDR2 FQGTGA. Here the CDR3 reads CASSLRAGLLPEAFF. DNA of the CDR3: TGTGCCAGCAGCTTAAGAGCAGGGCTTTTGCCTGAAGCTTTCTTT.

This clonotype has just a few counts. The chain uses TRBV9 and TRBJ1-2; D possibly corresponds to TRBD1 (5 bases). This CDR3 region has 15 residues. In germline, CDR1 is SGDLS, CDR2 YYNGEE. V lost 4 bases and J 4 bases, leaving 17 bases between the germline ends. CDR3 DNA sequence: TGTGCCAGCAGCCGATACGACAGAACCTCCTATGGCTACACCTTC. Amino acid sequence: CASSRYDRTSYGYTF.

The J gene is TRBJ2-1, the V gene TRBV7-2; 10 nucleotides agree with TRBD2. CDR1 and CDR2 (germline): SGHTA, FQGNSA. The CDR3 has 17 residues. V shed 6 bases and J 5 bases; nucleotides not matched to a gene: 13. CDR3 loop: CASSLGSLAGADNEQFF. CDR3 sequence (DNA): TGTGCCAGCAGTTTGGGATCCCTAGCGGGAGCCGACAATGAGCAGTTCTTC.

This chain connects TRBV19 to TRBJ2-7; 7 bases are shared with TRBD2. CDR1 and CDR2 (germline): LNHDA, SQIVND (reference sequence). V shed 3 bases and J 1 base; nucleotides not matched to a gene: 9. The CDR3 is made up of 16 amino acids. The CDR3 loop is CASSMGGLTGSYEQYF. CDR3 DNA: TGTGCCAGTAGTATGGGGGGACTAACCGGATCCTACGAGCAGTACTTC.

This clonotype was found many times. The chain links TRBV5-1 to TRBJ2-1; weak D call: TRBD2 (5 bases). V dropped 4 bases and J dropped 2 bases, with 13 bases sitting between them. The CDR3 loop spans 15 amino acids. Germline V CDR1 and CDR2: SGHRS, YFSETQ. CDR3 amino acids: CASSLSADTYNEQFF. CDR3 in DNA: TGCGCCAGCAGCCTGTCAGCGGATACCTACAATGAGCAGTTCTTC. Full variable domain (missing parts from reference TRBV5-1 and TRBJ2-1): KAGVTQTPRYLIKTRGQQVTLSCSPISGHRSVSWYQQTPGQGLQFLFEYFSETQRNKGNFPGRFSGRQFSNSRSEMNVSTLELGDSALYLCASSLSADTYNEQFFGPGTRLTVL.

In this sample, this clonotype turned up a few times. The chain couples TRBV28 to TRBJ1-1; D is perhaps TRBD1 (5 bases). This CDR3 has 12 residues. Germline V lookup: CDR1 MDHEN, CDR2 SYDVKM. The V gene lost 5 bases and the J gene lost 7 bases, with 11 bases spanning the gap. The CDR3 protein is CASSMRGGEAFF. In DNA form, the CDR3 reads TGTGCCAGCAGTATGAGGGGAGGTGAAGCTTTCTTT.

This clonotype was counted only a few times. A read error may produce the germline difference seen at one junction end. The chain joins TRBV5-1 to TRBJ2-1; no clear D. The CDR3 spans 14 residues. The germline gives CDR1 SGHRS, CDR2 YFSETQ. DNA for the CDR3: TGCGCCACCGCACCCGGGTCGTCCTTCAATGAGCAGTTCTTC. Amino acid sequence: CATAPGSSFNEQFF.

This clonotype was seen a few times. CDR3: CSARSLAGVPGELFF. Written as DNA, the CDR3 is TGCAGTGCTAGATCTCTAGCGGGGGTCCCCGGGGAGCTGTTTTTT. The genes are TRBV20-1 and TRBJ2-2; 10 bases are a match to TRBD2. This CDR3 spans 15 amino acids. After removal of 2 bases from V and 6 bases from J, the junction contained 6 bases not matched to a gene. Germline assignment: CDR1 DFQATT and CDR2 SNEGSKA (reference sequence).

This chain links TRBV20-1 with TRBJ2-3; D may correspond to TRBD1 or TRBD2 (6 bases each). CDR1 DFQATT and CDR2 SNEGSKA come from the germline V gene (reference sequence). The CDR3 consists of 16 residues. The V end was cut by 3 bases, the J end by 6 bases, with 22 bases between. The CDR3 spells CSASPQKGGLRDTQYF. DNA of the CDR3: TGCAGTGCTAGTCCCCAAAAGGGGGGCCTAAGGGATACGCAGTATTTT.

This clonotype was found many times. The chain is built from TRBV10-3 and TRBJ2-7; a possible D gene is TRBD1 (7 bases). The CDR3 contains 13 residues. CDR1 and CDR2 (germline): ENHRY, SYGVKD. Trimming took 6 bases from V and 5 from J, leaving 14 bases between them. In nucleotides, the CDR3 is TGTGCCATCAGCCTACAGGGGAGGAACGAGCAGTACTTC. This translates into CAISLQGRNEQYF.

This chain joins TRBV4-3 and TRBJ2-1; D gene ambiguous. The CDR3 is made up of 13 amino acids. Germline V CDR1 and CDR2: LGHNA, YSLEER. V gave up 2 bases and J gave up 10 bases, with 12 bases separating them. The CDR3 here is CASSQNFGREQFF. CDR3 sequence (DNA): TGCGCCAGCAGCCAAAACTTTGGCAGGGAGCAGTTCTTC.

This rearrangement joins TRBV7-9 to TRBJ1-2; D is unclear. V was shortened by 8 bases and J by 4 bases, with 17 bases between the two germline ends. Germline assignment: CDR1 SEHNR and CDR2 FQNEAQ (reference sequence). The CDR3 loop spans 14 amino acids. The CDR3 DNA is TGTGCCAGCTCCCTAGTAGGCAGAGGCTATGGCTACACCTTC. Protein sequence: CASSLVGRGYGYTF.

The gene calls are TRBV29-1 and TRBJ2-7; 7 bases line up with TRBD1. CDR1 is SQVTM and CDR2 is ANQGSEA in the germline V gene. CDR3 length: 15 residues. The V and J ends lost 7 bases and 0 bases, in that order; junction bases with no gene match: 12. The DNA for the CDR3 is TGCAGCGCAGCCTCCTTGACAGGGATCTCCTACGAGCAGTACTTC. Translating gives CSAASLTGISYEQYF.